This T cell receptor beta chain comes out of a study of cytotoxic CD8 clonotypes in ibrutinib-treated CLL. J lost 3 bases, V lost 4 bases, and 1 base had no gene match. CDR3 size: 12 residues. Germline values: CDR1 SQVTM, CDR2 ANQGSEA. Libraries were prepared by immunoSEQ multiplex PCR; TCRdb keeps only in-frame clonotypes and omits some of them. The repertoire holds 250,000 to 350,000 clones, with 76% as singletons. This clone came up once. The V call is TRBV29-1, the J call TRBJ2-7, with TRBD2 matching over 9 bases. The origin of this receptor is a human donor with chronic lymphocytic leukemia. Sequenced here: PBMCs, sampled at disease progression, from a patient treated with ibrutinib. CDR3 in amino acids: CSVGTSDYEQYF. The CDR3 bases are TGCAGCGTTGGGACTAGCGACTACGAGCAGTACTTC.